The 2 T cell receptor beta chains below were found in one sample sequenced in a study of OX40 agonist ivuxolimab in advanced cancers. The protocol was immunoSEQ multiplex PCR, while the TCRdb copy is restricted to in-frame clones and leaves out a portion. The data show approximately 61,000 clones, roughly 80% seen once. Sample: CD4+ or CD8+ T cells sorted from blood, taken in a trial of the OX40 agonist ivuxolimab. These receptors came from an adult with an advanced solid tumor such as melanoma, head and neck, liver or kidney cancer.

The V call is TRBV20-1, the J call TRBJ1-1; the D is unclear. V gave up 3 bases and J gave up 4 bases, with 6 bases separating them. CDR3 length equals 11 residues. Germline-derived CDR1 and CDR2 are DFQATT and SNEGSKA (reference sequence). CDR3 protein: CSARGPTEAFF. The CDR3 DNA is TGCAGTGCTAGGGGTCCCACTGAAGCTTTCTTT.

In this sample, this clone turned up a few times. The sample has other DNA sequences that encode this CDR3 too. The V gene is TRBV5-4, the J gene TRBJ2-3; unclear D gene. Germline CDR1 is SGHNT and CDR2 is YYREEE (reference sequence). The CDR3 length is 12 residues. Trimming took 4 bases from V and 0 from J, leaving 3 bases between them. The chain's CDR3 is CASSLSTDTQYF. The CDR3 DNA reads TGTGCCAGCAGCCTTAGCACAGATACGCAGTATTTT.